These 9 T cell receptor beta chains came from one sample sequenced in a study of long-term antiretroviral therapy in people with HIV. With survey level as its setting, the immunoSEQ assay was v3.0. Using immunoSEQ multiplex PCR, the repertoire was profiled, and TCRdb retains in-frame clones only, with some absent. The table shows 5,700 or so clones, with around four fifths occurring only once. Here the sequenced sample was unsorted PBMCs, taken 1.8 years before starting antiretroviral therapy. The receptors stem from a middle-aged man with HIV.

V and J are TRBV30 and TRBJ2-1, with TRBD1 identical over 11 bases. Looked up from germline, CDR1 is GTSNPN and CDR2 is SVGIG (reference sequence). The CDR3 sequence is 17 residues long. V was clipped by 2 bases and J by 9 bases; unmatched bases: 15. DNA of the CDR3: TGTGCCTGGAGTTCCCGTCCCGGGACAGGGGGGCGAGGTGAGCAGTTCTTC. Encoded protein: CAWSSRPGTGGRGEQFF.

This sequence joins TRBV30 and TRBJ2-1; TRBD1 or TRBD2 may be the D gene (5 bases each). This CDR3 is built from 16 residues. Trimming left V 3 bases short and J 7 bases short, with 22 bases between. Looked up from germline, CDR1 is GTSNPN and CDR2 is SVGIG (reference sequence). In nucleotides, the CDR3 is TGTGCCTGGAGGGGGGTTGGATACGGGCATGGGAATGAGCAGTTCTTC. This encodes CAWRGVGYGHGNEQFF.

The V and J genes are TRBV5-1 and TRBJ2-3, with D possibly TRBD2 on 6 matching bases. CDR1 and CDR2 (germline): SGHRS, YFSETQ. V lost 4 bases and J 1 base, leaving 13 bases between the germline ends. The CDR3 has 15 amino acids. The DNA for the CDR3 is TGCGCCAGCAGCCCGGGAGTCGCCGGCACAGATACGCAGTATTTT. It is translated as CASSPGVAGTDTQYF.

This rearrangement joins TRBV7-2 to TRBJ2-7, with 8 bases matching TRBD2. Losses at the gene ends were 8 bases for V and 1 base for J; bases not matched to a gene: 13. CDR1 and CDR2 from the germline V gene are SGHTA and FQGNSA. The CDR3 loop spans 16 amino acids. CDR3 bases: TGTGCCAGCTCGGGGGTAGCGGGAACCCTTTCCTACGAGCAGTACTTC. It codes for CASSGVAGTLSYEQYF.

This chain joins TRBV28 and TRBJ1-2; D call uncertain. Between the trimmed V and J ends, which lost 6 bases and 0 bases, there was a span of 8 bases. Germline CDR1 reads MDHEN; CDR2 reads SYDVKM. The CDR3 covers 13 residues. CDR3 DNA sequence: TGTGCCAGCAGAGACGGTCCTAACTATGGCTACACCTTC. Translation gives CASRDGPNYGYTF.

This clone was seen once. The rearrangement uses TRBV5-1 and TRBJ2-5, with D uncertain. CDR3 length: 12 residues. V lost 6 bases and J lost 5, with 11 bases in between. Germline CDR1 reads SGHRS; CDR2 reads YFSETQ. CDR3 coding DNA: TGCGCCAGCAAAGATAGGGATGAGACCCAGTACTTC. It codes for CASKDRDETQYF.

CDR3 bases: TGCGCCAGCAGGACAGGGGGCGATGGCTACACCTTC. Encoded protein: CASRTGGDGYTF. The rearrangement links TRBV5-1 to TRBJ1-2, with 10 positions matching TRBD1. CDR1 is SGHRS, CDR2 YFSETQ, per germline. Trimming removed 5 bases from V and 6 bases from J; junction bases left unmatched: 1. The CDR3 is 12 amino acids.

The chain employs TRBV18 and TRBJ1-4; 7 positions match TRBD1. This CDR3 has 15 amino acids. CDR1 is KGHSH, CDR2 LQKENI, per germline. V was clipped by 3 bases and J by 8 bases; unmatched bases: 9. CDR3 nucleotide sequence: TGTGCCAGCTCACCTGACAGGGCACATGGCGAAAAACTGTTTTTT. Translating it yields CASSPDRAHGEKLFF.

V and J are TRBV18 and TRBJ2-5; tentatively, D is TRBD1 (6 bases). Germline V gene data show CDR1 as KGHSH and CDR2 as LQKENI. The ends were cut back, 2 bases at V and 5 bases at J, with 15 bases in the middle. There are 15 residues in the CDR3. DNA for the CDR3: TGTGCCAGCTCACCAATTCCAGGGGTCGGGGAGACCCAGTACTTC. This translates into CASSPIPGVGETQYF.